These T cell receptor beta chains were read from a single sample in a study of CD8 T cells in ankylosing spondylitis. TCRdb passed the 5' RACE reads through MiXCR, listing each CDR3 protein once. The table includes about 36,000 distinct CDR3 sequences, 9.5% to 12% detected once. Material for sequencing was synovial fluid, either unsorted or a sorted T cell fraction (not recorded which). The receptors derive from a male donor with ankylosing spondylitis. The CDR3 runs from the conserved cysteine through the conserved F or W. D genes are given only for firm matches. Clone size, where shown, is once, few, many, or a class for clones that have expanded.

J: TRBJ2-2; V: TRBV11-2; size: many; D: NA; DNA: TGTGCCAGCAGCGGCCGGAGGGATCCAAGCGGGGAGCTGTTTTTT; CDR3: CASSGRRDPSGELFF
J: TRBJ2-5; V: TRBV6-1; size: many; D: TRBD2; DNA: TGTGCCAGCAGTCCACCACTCGGAGAACGCGGGGGGGAGACCCAGTACTTC; CDR3: CASSPPLGERGGETQYF
J: TRBJ1-1; V: TRBV7-9; size: NA; D: NA; DNA: TGTGCCGGCAGGGCAACTAACACTGAAGCTTTCTTT; CDR3: CAGRATNTEAFF
J: TRBJ2-7; V: TRBV6-6; size: many; D: NA; DNA: TGTGCCAGCAGCCTCCTTTACGAGCAGTACTTC; CDR3: CASSLLYEQYF
J: TRBJ2-1; V: TRBV19; size: many; D: NA; DNA: TGTGCCAGTAGTGCGTATGGCAATGAGCAGTTCTTC; CDR3: CASSAYGNEQFF
J: TRBJ1-1; V: TRBV27; size: NA; D: NA; DNA: TGTGCCAGCTCCTATGGAGGGGCGACCACTGAAGCTTTCTTT; CDR3: CASSYGGATTEAFF
J: TRBJ1-5; V: TRBV28; size: NA; D: NA; DNA: TGTGCCAGCAACCTACCGGGGACTATTGATCAGCCCCAGCATTTT; CDR3: CASNLPGTIDQPQHF
J: TRBJ2-7; V: TRBV7-9; size: medium-sized; D: TRBD2; DNA: TGTGCCAGCAGCTTTGCGGGAGGGCCGGGCGAGCAGTACTTC; CDR3: CASSFAGGPGEQYF
J: TRBJ2-7; V: TRBV29-1; size: many; D: NA; DNA: TGCAGCGTCACAGGGACTTCCTCATCCTACGAGCAGTACTTC; CDR3: CSVTGTSSSYEQYF
J: TRBJ1-4; V: TRBV6-5; size: few; D: NA; DNA: TGTGCCAGCAGTTCAGAAGCAACTAATGAAAAACTGTTTTTT; CDR3: CASSSEATNEKLFF
J: TRBJ2-7; V: TRBV5-1; size: few; D: TRBD2; DNA: TGCGCCAGCAGCCTAGGGATAGCGGGAAACTACGAGCAGTACTTC; CDR3: CASSLGIAGNYEQYF
J: TRBJ2-7; V: TRBV7-6; size: NA; D: TRBD1; DNA: TGTGCCAGCAGCTTAAGCGCGATCAGGGGGCACTACGAGCAGTACTTC; CDR3: CASSLSAIRGHYEQYF
J: TRBJ2-3; V: TRBV5-5; size: few; D: TRBD1; DNA: TGTGCCAGCAACGGACAGGGGTTGAGAACAGATACGCAGTATTTT; CDR3: CASNGQGLRTDTQYF
J: TRBJ2-5; V: TRBV14; size: NA; D: NA; DNA: TGTGCCAGCAGCCAAATGGAGTTGGAGACCCAGTACTTC; CDR3: CASSQMELETQYF
J: TRBJ2-1; V: TRBV7-6; size: many; D: NA; DNA: TGTGCCAGCAGCTTAGCTGGGGGGACCAATGAGCAGTTCTTC; CDR3: CASSLAGGTNEQFF
J: TRBJ2-1; V: TRBV12-3/TRBV12-4; size: many; D: NA; DNA: TGTGCCAGCAGTTTCTGGGACCCAGAGAATGAGCAGTTCTTC; CDR3: CASSFWDPENEQFF
J: TRBJ2-7; V: TRBV6-6; size: NA; D: TRBD2; DNA: TGTGCCAGCCGGACTAGCGGGAGCTACGAGCAGTACTTC; CDR3: CASRTSGSYEQYF
J: TRBJ2-2; V: TRBV6-1; size: NA; D: TRBD1; DNA: TGTGCCACTCCTAAGGACAGGGGTGTCGGGGAGCTGTTTTTT; CDR3: CATPKDRGVGELFF
J: TRBJ1-1; V: TRBV4-1; size: medium-sized; D: NA; DNA: TGCGCCAGCAGCCCGCCTTTGACAGCCAACACTGAAGCTTTCTTT; CDR3: CASSPPLTANTEAFF
J: TRBJ1-2; V: TRBV29-1; size: medium-sized; D: NA; DNA: TGCAGCGTTGGCCCGACATATGGCCACACCTTC; CDR3: CSVGPTYGHTF
J: TRBJ2-1; V: TRBV6-5; size: few; D: TRBD2; DNA: TGTGCCAGCAGTTCCACAACGGGACTAGCGGACAATGAGCAGTTCTTC; CDR3: CASSSTTGLADNEQFF
J: TRBJ2-1; V: TRBV20-1; size: few; D: TRBD2; DNA: TGCAGTGCCCGCGGACTAGCGGGAGTATACAATGAGCAGTTCTTC; CDR3: CSARGLAGVYNEQFF
J: TRBJ2-5; V: TRBV4-1; size: NA; D: NA; DNA: TGCGCCAGCAGCCCGAATAAAGAGGTTCGAGAGACCCAGTACTTC; CDR3: CASSPNKEVRETQYF
J: TRBJ2-7; V: TRBV2; size: few; D: TRBD2; DNA: TGTGCCAGCAGTGATCGGAGCGGGAGTTACGAGCAGTACTTC; CDR3: CASSDRSGSYEQYF
J: TRBJ1-5; V: TRBV20-1; size: NA; D: NA; DNA: TGCAGTGCTAGGACGGCCCGGAATCAGCCCCAGCATTTT; CDR3: CSARTARNQPQHF
J: TRBJ2-7; V: TRBV27; size: NA; D: NA; DNA: TGTGCCAGCAGGGAGGGAAGCTCCTACGAGCAGTACTTC; CDR3: CASREGSSYEQYF
J: TRBJ2-1; V: TRBV12-3/TRBV12-4; size: many; D: NA; DNA: TGTGCCAGCAGTCAAAGCGGAAGCTCCTACAATGAGCAGTTCTTC; CDR3: CASSQSGSSYNEQFF
J: TRBJ2-1; V: TRBV20-1; size: few; D: NA; DNA: TGCAGTGCTAGGGGTTTAGGCTCCTACAATGAGCAGTTCTTC; CDR3: CSARGLGSYNEQFF
J: TRBJ2-2; V: TRBV9; size: NA; D: TRBD2; DNA: TGTGCCAGCAGCGTAGCCCTCGGCGGGGCTAGCGGGAGGAAGGCTGACACCGGGGAGCTGTTTTTT; CDR3: CASSVALGGASGRKADTGELFF
J: TRBJ2-7; V: TRBV27; size: many; D: NA; DNA: TGTGCCAGCAGTATAGGAAGCTCGGGAGAGCAGTACTTC; CDR3: CASSIGSSGEQYF
J: TRBJ1-3; V: TRBV7-2; size: few; D: NA; DNA: TGTGCCAGCAGCTTAGAGGGACAATCTGGAAACACCATATATTTT; CDR3: CASSLEGQSGNTIYF
J: TRBJ1-2; V: TRBV6-6; size: few; D: NA; DNA: TGTGCCAGCAGACACCAGGAGGGTGGCTACACCTTC; CDR3: CASRHQEGGYTF
J: TRBJ2-3; V: TRBV5-6; size: many; D: NA; DNA: TGTGCCAGCAGCATGGGGGCGGGAATGGCATCAGATACGCAGTATTTT; CDR3: CASSMGAGMASDTQYF
J: TRBJ2-7; V: TRBV6-1; size: many; D: NA; DNA: TGTGCCAGCAGGTCAGGGTTGGTCTCCGAGCAGTACTTC; CDR3: CASRSGLVSEQYF
J: TRBJ2-5; V: TRBV20-1; size: NA; D: NA; DNA: TGCAGTGCTACAAGAATGGAGACCCAGTACTTC; CDR3: CSATRMETQYF
J: TRBJ2-7; V: TRBV6-6; size: medium-sized; D: NA; DNA: TGTGCCAGCAGTCCATGGGGGACCGGGCTCTACGAGCAGTACTTC; CDR3: CASSPWGTGLYEQYF
J: TRBJ2-5; V: TRBV12-3/TRBV12-4; size: many; D: NA; DNA: TGTGCCAGCAGCAACCAGGGGAGGACCCAGTACTTC; CDR3: CASSNQGRTQYF
J: TRBJ2-7; V: TRBV5-5; size: many; D: NA; DNA: TGTGCCAGCAGCATTGGACAAGGACTACGGGAGCAGTACTTC; CDR3: CASSIGQGLREQYF
J: TRBJ2-1; V: TRBV5-1; size: NA; D: NA; DNA: TGCGCCAGCAGCCCCCCCCCCCACAGTGAGCAGTTCTTC; CDR3: CASSPPPHSEQFF
J: TRBJ1-6; V: TRBV7-9; size: many; D: TRBD1; DNA: TGTGCCAGCGGACAGGGGGCAGGGAATTCACCCCTCCACTTT; CDR3: CASGQGAGNSPLHF
J: TRBJ2-7; V: TRBV6-5; size: many; D: NA; DNA: TGTGCCAGCAGTTACAGGAGCTCCTACGAGCAGTACTTC; CDR3: CASSYRSSYEQYF
J: TRBJ2-3; V: TRBV29-1; size: many; D: TRBD1; DNA: TGCAGCGTGAGACAGGGGGCGCGAGATACGCAGTATTTT; CDR3: CSVRQGARDTQYF
J: TRBJ1-1; V: TRBV14; size: NA; D: NA; DNA: TGTGCCAGCAGCCACACAGATTCGGAAGCTTTCTTT; CDR3: CASSHTDSEAFF
J: TRBJ2-7; V: TRBV20-1; size: NA; D: TRBD1; DNA: TGCAGTGCTAGAGATCCCCGACAGGGGCAGGACGAGCAGTACTTC; CDR3: CSARDPRQGQDEQYF
J: TRBJ2-7; V: TRBV14; size: many; D: NA; DNA: TGTGCCAGCAGCCAAGATAGGCGGTGGGAGCAGTACTTC; CDR3: CASSQDRRWEQYF
J: TRBJ1-6; V: TRBV9; size: many; D: NA; DNA: TGTGCCAGCAGCCCGGGGGGTTCACCCCTCCACTTT; CDR3: CASSPGGSPLHF
J: TRBJ2-1; V: TRBV29-1; size: many; D: NA; DNA: TGCAGCGTTGAGACGGGCGGCTACAATGAGCAGTTCTTC; CDR3: CSVETGGYNEQFF
J: TRBJ2-3; V: TRBV15; size: many; D: TRBD2; DNA: TGTGCCACCAGGGAAGCGGGGGACACAGATACGCAGTATTTT; CDR3: CATREAGDTDTQYF
J: TRBJ2-5; V: TRBV12-3/TRBV12-4; size: many; D: TRBD2; DNA: TGTGCCAGCAGAAAACGGGAGATTAGCGGGATATGGGAGACCCAGTACTTC; CDR3: CASRKREISGIWETQYF
J: TRBJ2-1; V: TRBV2; size: many; D: NA; DNA: TGTGCCACTGGGGATTTTAGGAACAATGAGCAGTTCTTC; CDR3: CATGDFRNNEQFF
J: TRBJ2-5; V: TRBV27; size: NA; D: TRBD2; DNA: TGTGCCAGCAGCGCGGCTCCCATAGCGGGGGAAGAGACCCAGTACTTC; CDR3: CASSAAPIAGEETQYF
J: TRBJ2-3; V: TRBV6-4; size: few; D: TRBD2; DNA: TGTGCCAGCAGTGACCGGGCGGGAGGGAGAGGAACAGATACGCAGTATTTT; CDR3: CASSDRAGGRGTDTQYF
J: TRBJ2-7; V: TRBV29-1; size: many; D: TRBD1; DNA: TGCAGCGTTGATCGACAGGGGTCCTACGAGCAGTACTTC; CDR3: CSVDRQGSYEQYF
J: TRBJ2-5; V: TRBV29-1; size: many; D: TRBD1; DNA: TGCAGCGTTGAATTTGGACAGGGGAGAAATGGCCAAGAGACCCAGTACTTC; CDR3: CSVEFGQGRNGQETQYF
J: TRBJ1-2; V: TRBV19; size: NA; D: NA; DNA: TGTGCCACTGAGACTGCCCTCTATGGCTACACCTTC; CDR3: CATETALYGYTF
J: TRBJ2-3; V: TRBV19; size: NA; D: NA; DNA: TGTGCCAGTAGTACCCGGGACGGCTCCACAGATACGCAGTATTTT; CDR3: CASSTRDGSTDTQYF
J: TRBJ2-5; V: TRBV7-9; size: few; D: TRBD1; DNA: TGTGCCAGCAGTACTGACAGGGACCAAGAGACCCAGTACTTC; CDR3: CASSTDRDQETQYF